This TCR beta chain was observed in a study of cytomegalovirus exposure and HLA in healthy donors. Study outcomes and limitations: HLA alleles showed associations with fewer than 20,000 TCR beta sequences in a later analysis, at a 0.05 false discovery rate. Cytomegalovirus-associated TCR beta chains were listed, numbering some 150.

With 60 Vbeta and 13 Jbeta primers, the PCR was carried out. The table came from immunoSEQ multiplex PCR; TCRdb's copy has only in-frame clones and leaves some out. The repertoire consists of 95,000 to 110,000 clones, with roughly a tenth occurring once and the leading ten covering 5.8%. This CDR3 is 15 amino acids long. Germline V gene sequence: CDR1 SGHDT, CDR2 YYEEEE. V dropped 2 bases and J dropped 5 bases, with 16 bases sitting between them. Concerning this clone itself: Its target is unknown.

The sample taken for sequencing was PBMCs. The source is a man between 40 and 49 years old in good health and CMV-seropositive. The V call is TRBV5-6, the J call TRBJ2-5; D is ambiguous. The CDR3, as DNA: TGTGCCAGCAGCTTACGAGACATCCTTCGGGAGACCCAGTACTTC. Translating it yields CASSLRDILRETQYF.